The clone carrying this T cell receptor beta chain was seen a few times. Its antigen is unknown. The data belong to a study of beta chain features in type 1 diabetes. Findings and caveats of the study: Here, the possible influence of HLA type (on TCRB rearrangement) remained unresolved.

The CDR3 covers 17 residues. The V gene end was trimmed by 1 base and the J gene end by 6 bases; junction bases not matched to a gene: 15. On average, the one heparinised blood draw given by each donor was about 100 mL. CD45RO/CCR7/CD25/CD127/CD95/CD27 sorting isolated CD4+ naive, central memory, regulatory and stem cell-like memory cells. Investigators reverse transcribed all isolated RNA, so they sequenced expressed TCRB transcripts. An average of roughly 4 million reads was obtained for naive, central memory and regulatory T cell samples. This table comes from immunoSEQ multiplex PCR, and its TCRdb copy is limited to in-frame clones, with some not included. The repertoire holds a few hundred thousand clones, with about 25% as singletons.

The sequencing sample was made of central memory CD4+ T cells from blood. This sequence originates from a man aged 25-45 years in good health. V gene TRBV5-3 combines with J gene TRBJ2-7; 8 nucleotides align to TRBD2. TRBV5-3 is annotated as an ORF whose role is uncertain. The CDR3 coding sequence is TGTGCCAGAAGCTTGCGGCGGGAGGAGATATCGACCGGCGAGCAGTACTTC. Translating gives CARSLRREEISTGEQYF.